The clone carrying this T cell receptor beta chain has only a few counts. This sample was taken from a study of cytomegalovirus exposure and HLA in healthy donors. Looked up from germline, CDR1 is SGDLS and CDR2 is YYNGEE. The CDR3 has 14 residues. J lost 5 bases, V lost 3 bases, and 4 bases had no gene match. This PCR relied on a set of 60 Vbeta primers and 13 Jbeta primers. The protocol was immunoSEQ multiplex PCR, while the TCRdb copy is restricted to in-frame clones and leaves out a portion. The data contain some 110,000 clones, over 12% of them singletons. The sequenced sample consisted of PBMCs. V is TRBV9 and J is TRBJ2-7, with 11 bases that match TRBD2. The clonotype comes from a female donor in good health and CMV-seronegative. CDR3 residues: CASSEGLAVNEQYF. The CDR3, as DNA: TGTGCCAGCAGCGAGGGACTAGCGGTGAACGAGCAGTACTTC.